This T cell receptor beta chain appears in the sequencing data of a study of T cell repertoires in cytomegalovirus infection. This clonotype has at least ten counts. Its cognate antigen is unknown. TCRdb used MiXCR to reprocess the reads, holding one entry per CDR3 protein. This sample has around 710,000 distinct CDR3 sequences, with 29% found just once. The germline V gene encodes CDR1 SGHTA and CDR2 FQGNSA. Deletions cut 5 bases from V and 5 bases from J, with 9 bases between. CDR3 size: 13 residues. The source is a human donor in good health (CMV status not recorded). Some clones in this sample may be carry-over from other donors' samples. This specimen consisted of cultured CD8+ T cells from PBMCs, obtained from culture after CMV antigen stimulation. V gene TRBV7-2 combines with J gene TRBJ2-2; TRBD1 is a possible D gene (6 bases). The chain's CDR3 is CASSITGTGELFF. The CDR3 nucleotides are TGTGCCAGCAGCATCACAGGGACCGGGGAGCTGTTTTTT. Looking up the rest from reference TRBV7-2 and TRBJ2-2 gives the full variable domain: GAGVSQSPSNKVTEKGKDVELRCDPISGHTALYWYRQSLGQGLEFLIYFQGNSAPDKSGLPSDRFSAERTGGSVSTLTIQRTQQEDSAVYLCASSITGTGELFFGEGSRLTVL.